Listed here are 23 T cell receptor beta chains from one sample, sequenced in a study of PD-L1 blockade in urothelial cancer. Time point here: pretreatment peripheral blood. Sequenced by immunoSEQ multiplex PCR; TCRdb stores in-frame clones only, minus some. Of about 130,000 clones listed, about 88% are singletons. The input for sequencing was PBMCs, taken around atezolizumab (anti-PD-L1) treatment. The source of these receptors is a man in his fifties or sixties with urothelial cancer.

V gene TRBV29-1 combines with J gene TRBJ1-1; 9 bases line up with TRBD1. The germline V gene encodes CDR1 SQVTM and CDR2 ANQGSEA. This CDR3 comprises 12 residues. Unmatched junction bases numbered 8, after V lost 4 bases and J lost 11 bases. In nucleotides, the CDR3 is TGCAGCGTTGGAGACAGGGGGTTGGACGCTTTCTTT. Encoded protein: CSVGDRGLDAFF.

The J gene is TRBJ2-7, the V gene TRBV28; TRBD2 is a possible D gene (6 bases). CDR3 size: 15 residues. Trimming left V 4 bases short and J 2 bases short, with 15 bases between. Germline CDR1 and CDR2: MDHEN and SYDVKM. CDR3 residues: CASSSGRRDPYEQYF. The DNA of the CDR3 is TGTGCCAGCAGTTCGGGTAGGAGGGACCCCTACGAGCAGTACTTC.

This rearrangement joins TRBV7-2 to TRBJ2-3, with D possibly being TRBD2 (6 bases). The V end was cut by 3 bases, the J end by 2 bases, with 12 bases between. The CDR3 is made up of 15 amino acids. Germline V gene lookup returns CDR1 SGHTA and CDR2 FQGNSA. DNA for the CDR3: TGTGCCAGCAGCTTGGGGGGAACCCACACAGATACGCAGTATTTT. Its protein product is CASSLGGTHTDTQYF.

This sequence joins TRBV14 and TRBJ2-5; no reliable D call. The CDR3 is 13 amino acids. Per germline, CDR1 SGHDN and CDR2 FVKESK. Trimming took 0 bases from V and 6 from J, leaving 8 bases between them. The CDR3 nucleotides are TGTGCCAGCAGCCAAGACCCAGGAAAGACCCAGTACTTC. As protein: CASSQDPGKTQYF.

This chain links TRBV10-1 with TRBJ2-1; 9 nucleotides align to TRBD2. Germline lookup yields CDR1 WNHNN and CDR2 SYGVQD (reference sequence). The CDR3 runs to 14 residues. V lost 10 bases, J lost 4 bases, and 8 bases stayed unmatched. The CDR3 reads CANMIAGVYNEQFF. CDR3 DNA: TGCGCCAACATGATAGCGGGGGTTTACAATGAGCAGTTCTTC.

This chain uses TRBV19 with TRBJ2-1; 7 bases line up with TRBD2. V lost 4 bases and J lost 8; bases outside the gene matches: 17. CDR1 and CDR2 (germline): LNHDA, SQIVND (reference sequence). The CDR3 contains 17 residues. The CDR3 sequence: CASSTLPGRGRAHEQFF. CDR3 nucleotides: TGTGCCAGTAGTACCTTACCTGGCCGGGGGAGGGCCCATGAGCAGTTCTTC.

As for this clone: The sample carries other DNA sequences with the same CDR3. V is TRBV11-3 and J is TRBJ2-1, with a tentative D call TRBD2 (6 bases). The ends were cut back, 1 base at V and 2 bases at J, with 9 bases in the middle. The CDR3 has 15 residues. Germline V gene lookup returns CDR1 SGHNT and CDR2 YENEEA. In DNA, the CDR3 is TGTGCCAGCAGCTTAGGGAGGGGTACCTACAATGAGCAGTTCTTC. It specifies CASSLGRGTYNEQFF. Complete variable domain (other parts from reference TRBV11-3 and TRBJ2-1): EAGVVQSPRYKIIEKKQPVAFWCNPISGHNTLYWYLQNLGQGPELLIRYENEEAVDDSQLPKDRFSAERLKGVDSTLKIQPAELGDSAVYLCASSLGRGTYNEQFFGPGTRLTVL.

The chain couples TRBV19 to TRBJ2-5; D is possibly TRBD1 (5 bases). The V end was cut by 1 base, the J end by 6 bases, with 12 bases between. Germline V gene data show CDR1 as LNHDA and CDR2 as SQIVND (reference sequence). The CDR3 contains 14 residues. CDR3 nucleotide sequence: TGTGCCAGTAGTATAGGTGGCAGGGAACAGACCCAGTACTTC. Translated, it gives CASSIGGREQTQYF.

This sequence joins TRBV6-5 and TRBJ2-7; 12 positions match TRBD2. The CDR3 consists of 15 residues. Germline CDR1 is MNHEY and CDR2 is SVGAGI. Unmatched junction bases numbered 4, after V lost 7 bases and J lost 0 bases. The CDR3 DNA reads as TGTGCCAGCAAACTAGCGGGAGGTCTCTCCTACGAGCAGTACTTC. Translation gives CASKLAGGLSYEQYF.

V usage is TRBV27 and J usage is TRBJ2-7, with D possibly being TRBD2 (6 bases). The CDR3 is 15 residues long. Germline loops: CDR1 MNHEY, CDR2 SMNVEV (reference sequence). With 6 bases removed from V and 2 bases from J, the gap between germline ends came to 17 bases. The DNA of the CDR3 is TGTGCCAGCAGCCCTCGGGGGATAACTACCTACGAGCAGTACTTC. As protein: CASSPRGITTYEQYF.

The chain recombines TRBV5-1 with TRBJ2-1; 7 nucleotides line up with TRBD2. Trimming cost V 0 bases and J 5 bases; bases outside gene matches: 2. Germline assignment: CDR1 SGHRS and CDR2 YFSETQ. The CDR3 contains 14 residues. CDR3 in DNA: TGCGCCAGCAGCTTGGGAGCGGGACACAATGAGCAGTTCTTC. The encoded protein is CASSLGAGHNEQFF.

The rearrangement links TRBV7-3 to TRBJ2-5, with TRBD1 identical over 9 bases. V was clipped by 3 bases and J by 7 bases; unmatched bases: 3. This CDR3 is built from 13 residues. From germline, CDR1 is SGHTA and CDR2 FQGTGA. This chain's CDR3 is CASSLRQGGTQYF. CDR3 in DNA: TGTGCCAGCAGCTTGAGACAGGGGGGGACCCAGTACTTC.

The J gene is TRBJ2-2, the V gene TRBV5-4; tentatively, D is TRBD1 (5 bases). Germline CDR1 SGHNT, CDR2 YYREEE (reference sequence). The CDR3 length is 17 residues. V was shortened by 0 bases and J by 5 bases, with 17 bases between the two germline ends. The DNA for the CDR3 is TGTGCCAGCAGCTTGGGTGGTGTCGCGACAGCAACCGGGGAGCTGTTTTTT. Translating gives CASSLGGVATATGELFF.

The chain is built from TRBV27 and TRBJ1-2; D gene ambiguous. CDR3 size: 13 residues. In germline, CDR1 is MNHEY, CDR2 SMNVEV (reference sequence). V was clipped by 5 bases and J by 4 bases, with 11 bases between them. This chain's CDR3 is CASSHDNLYGYTF. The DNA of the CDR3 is TGTGCCAGCAGTCACGACAACCTCTATGGCTACACCTTC.

The CDR3 region is CASSDSRGRGNEQFF. In nucleotides, the CDR3 is TGTGCCAGCAGTGACTCTCGCGGGAGAGGCAATGAGCAGTTCTTC. The rearrangement uses TRBV6-4 and TRBJ2-1, with 7 bases fitting TRBD2. The length of the CDR3 is 15 residues. Germline V lookup: CDR1 MRHNA, CDR2 SNTAGT. J was trimmed by 6 bases and V by 0 bases; bases with no gene match: 5.

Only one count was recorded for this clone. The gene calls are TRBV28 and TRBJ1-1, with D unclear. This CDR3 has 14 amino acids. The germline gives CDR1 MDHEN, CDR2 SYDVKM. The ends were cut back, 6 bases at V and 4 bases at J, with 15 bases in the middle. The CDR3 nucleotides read TGTGCCAGCAGATCCCCTGTGGCGGGCACTGAAGCTTTCTTT. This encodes CASRSPVAGTEAFF.

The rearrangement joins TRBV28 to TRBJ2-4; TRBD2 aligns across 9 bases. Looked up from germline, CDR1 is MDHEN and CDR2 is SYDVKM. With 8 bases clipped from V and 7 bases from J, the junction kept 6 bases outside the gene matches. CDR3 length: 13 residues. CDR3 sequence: CASRGTSLNIQYF. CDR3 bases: TGTGCCAGCCGTGGGACTAGCTTGAACATTCAGTACTTC.

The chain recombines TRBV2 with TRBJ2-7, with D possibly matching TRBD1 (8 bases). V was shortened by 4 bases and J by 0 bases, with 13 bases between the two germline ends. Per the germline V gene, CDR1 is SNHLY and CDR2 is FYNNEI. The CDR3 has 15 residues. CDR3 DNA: TGTGCCAGCAGTGGGGACAGGACTAGCTCCTACGAGCAGTACTTC. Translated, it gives CASSGDRTSSYEQYF. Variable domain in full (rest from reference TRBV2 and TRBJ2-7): EPEVTQTPSHQVTQMGQEVILRCVPISNHLYFYWYRQILGQKVEFLVSFYNNEISEKSEIFDDQFSVERPDGSNFTLKIRSTKLEDSAMYFCASSGDRTSSYEQYFGPGTRLTVT.

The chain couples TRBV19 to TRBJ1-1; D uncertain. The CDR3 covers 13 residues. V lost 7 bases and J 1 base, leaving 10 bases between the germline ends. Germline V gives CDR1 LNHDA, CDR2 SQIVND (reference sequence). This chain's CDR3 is CASTSTWNTEAFF. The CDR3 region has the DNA TGTGCCAGTACGAGTACCTGGAACACTGAAGCTTTCTTT. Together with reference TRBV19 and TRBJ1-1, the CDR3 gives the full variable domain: DGGITQSPKYLFRKEGQNVTLSCEQNLNHDAMYWYRQDPGQGLRLIYYSQIVNDFQKGDIAEGYSVSREKKESFPLTVTSAQKNPTAFYLCASTSTWNTEAFFGQGTRLTVV.

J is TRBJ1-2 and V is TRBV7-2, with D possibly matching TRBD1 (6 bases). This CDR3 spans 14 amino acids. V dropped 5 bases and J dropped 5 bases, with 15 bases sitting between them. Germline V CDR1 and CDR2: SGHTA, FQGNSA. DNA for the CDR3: TGTGCCAGCAGCCCGCGGAGAGGGGGTTATGGCTACACCTTC. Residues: CASSPRRGGYGYTF.

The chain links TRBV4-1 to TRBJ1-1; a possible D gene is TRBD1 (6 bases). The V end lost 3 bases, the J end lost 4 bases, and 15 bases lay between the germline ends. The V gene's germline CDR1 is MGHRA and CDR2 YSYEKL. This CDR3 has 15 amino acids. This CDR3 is CASSHHQGLGTEAFF. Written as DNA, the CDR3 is TGCGCCAGCAGCCACCACCAGGGGTTGGGCACTGAAGCTTTCTTT.

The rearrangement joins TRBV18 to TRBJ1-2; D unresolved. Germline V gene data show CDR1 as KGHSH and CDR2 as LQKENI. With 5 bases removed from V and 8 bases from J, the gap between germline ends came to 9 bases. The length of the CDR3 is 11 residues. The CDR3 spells CASSSSQGYTF. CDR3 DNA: TGTGCCAGCTCATCATCTCAGGGCTACACCTTC.

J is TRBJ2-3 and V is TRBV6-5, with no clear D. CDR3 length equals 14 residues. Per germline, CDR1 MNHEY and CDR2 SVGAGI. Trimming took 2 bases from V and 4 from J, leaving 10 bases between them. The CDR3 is CASSYLSIADTQYF. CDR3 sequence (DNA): TGTGCCAGCAGTTACCTAAGTATCGCAGATACGCAGTATTTT.